The entry that follows covers one TCR beta chain sequence. Which antigen it targets is not known. Base qualities are not at hand, and no much larger clone is one base apart. One collaborating source in Seattle enrolled patients while the patients were actively infected and followed the patients over time throughout the course of disease. Collaborating institutions collected whole blood in K2EDTA tubes following their own protocols. For TCRbeta analysis, collaborators shipped samples in one of three forms: frozen whole blood, isolated PBMCs, or DNA extracted from either of those sample types. The immunoSEQ Assay, a bias-controlled multiplex PCR, was used to amplify TCRbeta CDR3 regions from genomic DNA. The authors' pipeline ran thus. The number of nucleated cells in each sample was estimated by amplification of reference gene primers within the assay. Sequence reads were collapsed and filtered to measure the absolute abundance of every unique TCRbeta CDR3 rearrangement. Productive Simpson clonality was computed per sample as the square root of Simpson's diversity index over productive rearrangements. TCRdb stores this immuneACCESS table with in-frame sequences only. Part of the clones is absent; in the studies checked, under half of the shortfall reflects unresolved V genes, and no reason is known for the rest. V, J and clone size are taken as reported in that table, and D and trimming were inferred from the DNA itself. For this sample there are fewer than 300,000 clones; roughly 92% appear just once. The ten largest clones represent 2% to 2.5% of the sample.

This entry comes from a study of blood T cell repertoires in COVID-19 (dated by TCRdb to about 2020). About the full investigation: Collaborator samples came from the United States, Italy and Spain and covered acute and convalescent phases of COVID-19. The prospective study material was composed of cDNA or gDNA derived from T cells, B-cell-depleted T cells, or PBMCs. The dataset comprised deeply sampled blood TCRbeta repertoires from subjects exposed to, actively infected with, or recovered from COVID-19. A freely available public database, intended as a resource for researchers studying the immune response to SARS-CoV-2, is where the repertoires were released. Samples came from the ongoing ImmuneRACE study (first 160 participants) plus 1,254 subjects from 6 global collaborators. Sample metadata almost always included a de-identified subject ID, COVID-19 status, age in years and sex. Where available, HLA class I and class II types were taken from metadata supplied by the sample provider and were not determined by assay-based typing.

What the study reported, not specific to this receptor: Clinical and demographic metadata were provided uncurated, with the amount varying by source and participant.

CDR3 length: 14 amino acids, cysteine to phenylalanine. The DNA shown is the 42-base CDR3, in frame from base 1. V is clipped by 4 bases and J by 2 bases, and the sequence between their germline boundaries is 13 bases long. Taken from the germline V gene, the CDR1 and CDR2 loops are SGHRS and YFSETQ. Rearrangement joined TRBV5-1 to TRBJ2-7; D gene: possibly TRBD1, on 6 matching bases. The sequence was collected from a woman in her twenties or thirties with COVID-19, enrolled during active disease. The sequenced material came from peripheral blood. The CDR3 reads CASSPQGNPYEQYF. The DNA reads TGCGCCAGCAGCCCACAGGGAAATCCCTACGAGCAGTACTTC.